This T cell receptor beta chain was profiled in a study of blood T cells in healthy people across ages. Germline CDR1 is MDHEN and CDR2 is SYDVKM. CDR3 length equals 14 residues. V was cut by 8 bases and J by 2 bases, with 14 bases left in between. This clonotype turned up a few times. Its antigen is unknown. The authors isolated at least 6.5 million PBMCs per sample. Findings and limits, study-wide: Per million T cells, the diversity of TCR beta decreased roughly linearly as age advanced. The study regarded diversity estimates from one million T cells as underestimates.

For the second PCR, which ran for about 7 to 11 cycles, a sample-barcoded 5' primer and a J-beta primer mix were used. TCRdb redid the calling of the 5' RACE reads with MiXCR, one entry per CDR3 protein. Of around 1,800,000 distinct CDR3 sequences in the sample, roughly two fifths were seen once. This chain links TRBV28 with TRBJ2-3, with a tentative D call TRBD1 (6 bases). Material: blood. The sequence came from a human donor in good health. In DNA form, the CDR3 reads TGTGCCAGCGGAACAGGGTGGGACACAGATACGCAGTATTTT. It encodes CASGTGWDTDTQYF.